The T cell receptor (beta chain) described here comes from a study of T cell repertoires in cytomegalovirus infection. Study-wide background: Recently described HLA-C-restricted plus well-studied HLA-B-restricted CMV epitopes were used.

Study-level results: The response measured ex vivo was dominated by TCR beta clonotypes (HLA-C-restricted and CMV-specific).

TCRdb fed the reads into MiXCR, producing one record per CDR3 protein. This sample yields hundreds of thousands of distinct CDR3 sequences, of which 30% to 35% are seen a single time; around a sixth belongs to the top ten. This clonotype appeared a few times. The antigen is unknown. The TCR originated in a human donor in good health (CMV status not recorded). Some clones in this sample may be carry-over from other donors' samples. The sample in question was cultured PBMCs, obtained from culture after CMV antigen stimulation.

As DNA, the CDR3 is TGTGCCAGCAGCGCATGGGGGAGCAATCAGCCCCAGCATTTT. Translation: CASSAWGSNQPQHF. The chain employs TRBV7-9 and TRBJ1-5; tentatively, D is TRBD1 (5 bases). Trimming took 5 bases from V and 1 from J, leaving 9 bases between them. This CDR3 has 14 amino acids. CDR1 is SEHNR, CDR2 FQNEAQ, per germline (reference sequence).